The rows below give T cell receptor beta chains drawn from one sample of a study of T cell changes during pregnancy in multiple sclerosis. Method: immunoSEQ multiplex PCR; TCRdb's copy keeps in-frame clones and lacks some. The sample consists of around 71,000 clones, roughly 92% of them appearing once. The sequences come from peripheral blood, collected in the third trimester of pregnancy. These receptors came from a female donor with multiple sclerosis, enrolled in a pregnancy study. CDR3s include the opening cysteine and the closing phenylalanine or tryptophan. The D gene is left open where the match is weak. Only some rows state a clone size, as once, few, many or a class for expanded clones.

TRBV5-1	TRBD1	NA	TRBJ2-7	CASSSGQGLGEQYF	TGCGCCAGCAGCTCTGGACAGGGATTAGGCGAGCAGTACTTC
TRBV18	NA	NA	TRBJ1-5	CASSPRSIGDQPQHF	TGTGCCAGCTCACCACGGTCAATAGGGGATCAGCCCCAGCATTTT
TRBV30	NA	NA	TRBJ1-1	CAWSSPPSRSEAFF	TGTGCCTGGAGTAGCCCCCCATCCCGTTCTGAAGCTTTCTTT
TRBV6-4	NA	NA	TRBJ2-3	CASSEGQGSDTQYF	TGTGCCAGCAGTGAGGGCCAGGGTTCAGATACGCAGTATTTT
TRBV6-5	TRBD1	NA	TRBJ1-1	CASSLQGATEAFF	TGTGCCAGCAGTTTACAGGGGGCAACTGAAGCTTTCTTT
TRBV13	TRBD1	NA	TRBJ2-6	CASSLGQGARGGANVLTF	TGTGCCAGCAGCTTAGGGCAGGGGGCGAGAGGTGGGGCCAACGTCCTGACTTTC
TRBV11-3	TRBD1	NA	TRBJ1-1	CASSPSTGGSTEAFF	TGTGCCAGCAGCCCCTCGACAGGGGGTAGCACTGAAGCTTTCTTT
TRBV5-1	NA	NA	TRBJ2-1	CASSVDWGENNEQFF	TGCGCCAGCAGCGTTGACTGGGGGGAGAACAATGAGCAGTTCTTC
TRBV5-4	NA	NA	TRBJ1-4	CASSPGGAGRKEKLFF	TGTGCCAGCAGCCCGGGAGGGGCAGGAAGAAAGGAAAAACTGTTTTTT
TRBV7-4	TRBD2	NA	TRBJ2-3	CASSLGDCGSSDTQYF	TGTGCCAGCAGCTTAGGGGATTGCGGGAGTTCAGATACGCAGTATTTT
TRBV27	TRBD2	NA	TRBJ2-1	CASSPPSSGGFNEQFF	TGTGCCAGCAGTCCCCCGTCTAGCGGAGGGTTCAATGAGCAGTTCTTC
TRBV5-1	TRBD1	NA	TRBJ2-1	CASSLTGTGLNEQFF	TGCGCCAGCAGCCTTACCGGGACAGGGTTGAATGAGCAGTTCTTC
TRBV29-1	NA	NA	TRBJ2-5	CSVRDITGVTQYF	TGCAGCGTTCGGGACATCACAGGAGTGACCCAGTACTTC
TRBV7-2	TRBD2	few	TRBJ2-7	CASSLGLAGGAYEQYF	TGTGCCAGCAGCTTGGGACTAGCGGGAGGGGCCTACGAGCAGTACTTC
TRBV6-1	TRBD1	NA	TRBJ1-2	CASSLQGSGDYGYTF	TGTGCCAGCAGTTTACAGGGGAGTGGGGACTATGGCTACACCTTC